The 16 T cell receptor beta chains listed next were all sequenced from one sample in a study of T cells after yellow fever vaccination (dated by TCRdb to about 2019). The library was produced with 5' RACE. Sequencing was performed on an Illumina HiSeq 2500. TCRdb passed the public sequencing reads through fastp at Q25 and MiXCR, retaining productive beta sequences. Each CDR3 protein gets just one entry, which takes the most common genes and DNA from the rows behind it. Here the sample has about 150,000 distinct CDR3 sequences; about 6.2% occur a single time. 0.5% to 0.65% of the sample rests with the top ten. This specimen's treatment or condition label, per the study, means: live attenuated yellow fever vaccine strain. Source: CD4+ T cells sorted from PBMCs, taken 10 days after the yellow fever booster vaccination. These receptors were obtained from a man aged 30 to 45 who received the YFV17D yellow fever vaccine.

The sample holds many counts of this clonotype. The J gene is TRBJ2-1, the V gene TRBV20-1, with a possible D match to TRBD1 (6 bases). Germline loops: CDR1 DFQATT, CDR2 SNEGSKA (reference sequence). Between the trimmed V and J ends, which lost 0 bases and 2 bases, there was a span of 11 bases. This CDR3 comprises 15 residues. CDR3 sequence reads: CSARDVGAAYNEQFF. The CDR3 DNA reads as TGCAGTGCTAGAGATGTGGGGGCGGCCTACAATGAGCAGTTCTTC.

The genes are TRBV19 and TRBJ1-1; a possible D gene is TRBD1 (5 bases). Germline lookup yields CDR1 LNHDA and CDR2 SQIVND (reference sequence). With 5 bases removed from V and 4 bases from J, the gap between germline ends came to 20 bases. This CDR3 spans 16 amino acids. The DNA of the CDR3 is TGTGCCAGTAGTCCATCAGGGTCCCATATGTTCACTGAAGCTTTCTTT. Translated: CASSPSGSHMFTEAFF. Variable domain in full (rest from reference TRBV19 and TRBJ1-1): DGGITQSPKYLFRKEGQNVTLSCEQNLNHDAMYWYRQDPGQGLRLIYYSQIVNDFQKGDIAEGYSVSREKKESFPLTVTSAQKNPTAFYLCASSPSGSHMFTEAFFGQGTRLTVV.

In this sample, this clonotype turned up many times. J is TRBJ2-6 and V is TRBV20-1; perhaps TRBD2 as D (6 bases). The CDR3 totals 16 residues. Trimming shortened V by 5 bases and J by 0 bases, and 14 bases separated the two germline ends. Germline V CDR1 and CDR2: DFQATT, SNEGSKA (reference sequence). The DNA of the CDR3 is TGCAGTGCTGGGGACTTCCATAGCTCTGGGGCCAACGTCCTGACTTTC. Translation gives CSAGDFHSSGANVLTF.

This clonotype was detected ten times or more. The rearrangement links TRBV11-3 to TRBJ2-2; D possibly corresponds to TRBD2 (5 bases). CDR1 and CDR2 from the germline V gene are SGHNT and YENEEA. The CDR3 consists of 14 residues. V lost 1 base to trimming and J lost 6 bases, with 9 bases between them. This CDR3 reads CASSLAAVAGELFF. The CDR3 bases are TGTGCCAGCAGCTTAGCAGCGGTCGCCGGGGAGCTGTTTTTT. The whole variable domain, filled in from reference TRBV11-3 and TRBJ2-2, reads EAGVVQSPRYKIIEKKQPVAFWCNPISGHNTLYWYLQNLGQGPELLIRYENEEAVDDSQLPKDRFSAERLKGVDSTLKIQPAELGDSAVYLCASSLAAVAGELFFGEGSRLTVL.

This clonotype was seen a handful of times. This chain links TRBV28 with TRBJ2-7; TRBD1 or TRBD2 may be the D gene (5 bases each). The V gene's germline CDR1 is MDHEN and CDR2 SYDVKM. The V end was cut by 7 bases, the J end by 4 bases, with 17 bases between. The CDR3 covers 14 residues. The CDR3 bases are TGTGCCAGCAAAGGGACCCTACCGATGTACGAGCAGTACTTC. Encoded protein: CASKGTLPMYEQYF.

This clonotype was seen many times. The chain combines TRBV11-3 with TRBJ2-2; D gene uncertain. The CDR3 extends over 14 amino acids. Germline loops: CDR1 SGHNT, CDR2 YENEEA. Trimming pared 2 bases from V and 6 bases from J, leaving 10 bases between. The chain's CDR3 is CASSLSGNAGELFF. CDR3 coding DNA: TGTGCCAGCAGCTTATCCGGTAACGCCGGGGAGCTGTTTTTT.

This clonotype was seen at least ten times. A read error may account for a junction end that differs from germline. V gene TRBV7-2 combines with J gene TRBJ2-1; 8 bases map to TRBD2. CDR1 SGHTA and CDR2 FQGNSA come from the germline V gene. This CDR3 region has 15 residues. CDR3 coding DNA: TGTGCCAGCAGCTTAAGTCTTTCGGGAGGGCCGGGGTGGATCTTC. Encoded protein: CASSLSLSGGPGWIF.

This clonotype has a count of ten or more. The chain carries TRBV20-1 and TRBJ2-3; the match to TRBD2 covers 9 bases. The CDR3 sequence is 15 residues long. J was trimmed by 2 bases and V by 3 bases; bases with no gene match: 6. Germline values: CDR1 DFQATT, CDR2 SNEGSKA (reference sequence). CDR3 in DNA: TGCAGTGCTAGTGCGGTAGCGGGGGACACAGATACGCAGTATTTT. Translating it yields CSASAVAGDTDTQYF.

This clonotype was counted between two and nine times. This chain uses TRBV19 with TRBJ2-6; no definite D call. The germline CDR1 and CDR2 sequences are LNHDA and SQIVND (reference sequence). V lost 2 bases, J lost 1 base, and 15 bases lay in between. This CDR3 spans 18 amino acids. The CDR3 sequence is CASSIFRVTASGANVLTF. The DNA for the CDR3 is TGTGCCAGTAGTATATTCCGGGTCACCGCGTCTGGGGCCAACGTCCTGACTTTC.

V is TRBV7-2 and J is TRBJ2-2; a weak D match, TRBD1 (6 bases). The CDR3 runs to 13 residues. The V end was cut by 4 bases, the J end by 6 bases, with 9 bases between. CDR1 is SGHTA, CDR2 FQGNSA, per germline. The CDR3 coding sequence is TGTGCCAGCAGCTACAGGGATCCCGGGGAGCTGTTTTTT. This translates into CASSYRDPGELFF. The full variable domain, completed using reference TRBV7-2 and TRBJ2-2, is GAGVSQSPSNKVTEKGKDVELRCDPISGHTALYWYRQSLGQGLEFLIYFQGNSAPDKSGLPSDRFSAERTGGSVSTLTIQRTQQEDSAVYLCASSYRDPGELFFGEGSRLTVL.

This clonotype was observed a few times. The V and J genes are TRBV5-6 and TRBJ1-5; TRBD1 is a possible D gene (6 bases). Germline assignment: CDR1 SGHDT and CDR2 YYEEEE. CDR3 size: 15 residues. Trimming left V 2 bases short and J 4 bases short, with 13 bases between. CDR3 region: CASSFSDRINQPQHF. For the CDR3, the DNA is TGTGCCAGCAGCTTCTCCGACAGGATTAATCAGCCCCAGCATTTT.

This clonotype showed up many times. The rearrangement joins TRBV5-1 to TRBJ2-1; TRBD2 matches at 7 bases. Germline values: CDR1 SGHRS, CDR2 YFSETQ. Trimming at V came to 3 bases and at J to 3 bases, leaving 6 bases not matched to a gene. This CDR3 region has 15 residues. This CDR3 is CASSYPRGVYNEQFF. CDR3 nucleotides: TGCGCCAGCAGCTACCCACGGGGGGTCTACAATGAGCAGTTCTTC.

The table lists this clonotype with many counts. The chain has TRBV5-1 and TRBJ2-1; D not resolved. The CDR3 spans 16 residues. Trimming shortened V by 2 bases and J by 3 bases, and 15 bases separated the two germline ends. Germline V gene sequence: CDR1 SGHRS, CDR2 YFSETQ. The CDR3 loop reads CASSFRAAYYYNEQFF. DNA for the CDR3: TGCGCCAGCAGCTTCCGGGCAGCATACTACTACAATGAGCAGTTCTTC.

This clonotype has at least ten counts. The chain is built from TRBV3-1 and TRBJ2-3, with 10 positions matching TRBD2. V was pared by 2 bases and J by 4 bases, with 18 bases of the junction left unmatched. Germline values: CDR1 LGHDT, CDR2 YNNKEL (reference sequence). The CDR3 is 20 residues long. This CDR3 is CASSQNSRTSGWGPSDTQYF. DNA for the CDR3: TGTGCCAGCAGCCAAAATTCCCGGACTAGCGGTTGGGGGCCCTCAGATACGCAGTATTTT.

In its sample, this clonotype was seen a few times. V usage is TRBV7-9 and J usage is TRBJ2-3, with 11 positions matching TRBD2. The CDR3 consists of 17 residues. The ends lost 4 bases at V and 7 bases at J; junction bases unmatched: 13. CDR1 and CDR2 (germline): SEHNR, FQNEAQ (reference sequence). CDR3 residues: CASSSTGTSGLRHTQYF. The CDR3 DNA follows: TGTGCCAGCAGCTCAACCGGGACTAGCGGACTCCGTCATACGCAGTATTTT. The variable domain in full, with the rest retrieved from reference TRBV7-9 and TRBJ2-3, is DTGVSQNPRHKITKRGQNVTFRCDPISEHNRLYWYRQTLGQGPEFLTYFQNEAQLEKSRLLSDRFSAERPKGSFSTLEIQRTEQGDSAMYLCASSSTGTSGLRHTQYFGPGTRLTVL.

This clonotype was detected many times. The chain joins TRBV7-9 to TRBJ1-2; D is uncertain. CDR1 SEHNR and CDR2 FQNEAQ come from the germline V gene (reference sequence). The V and J ends lost 5 bases and 0 bases respectively, with 13 bases between them. CDR3 length: 15 residues. The CDR3 spells CASSQIAGANYGYTF. The CDR3 DNA reads TGTGCCAGCAGCCAAATAGCGGGAGCTAACTATGGCTACACCTTC.